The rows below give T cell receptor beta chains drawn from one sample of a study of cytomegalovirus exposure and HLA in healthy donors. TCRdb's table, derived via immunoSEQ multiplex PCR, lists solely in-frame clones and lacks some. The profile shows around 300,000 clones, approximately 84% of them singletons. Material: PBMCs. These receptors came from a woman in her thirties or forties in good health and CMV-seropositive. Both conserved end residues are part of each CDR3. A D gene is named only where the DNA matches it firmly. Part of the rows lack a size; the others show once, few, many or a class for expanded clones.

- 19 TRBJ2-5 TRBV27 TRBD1 TGTGCCAGCAGTTCCCTCCGGGGGACAGGGGGACGGGGGCAAGAGACCCAGTACTTC CASSSLRGTGGRGQETQYF
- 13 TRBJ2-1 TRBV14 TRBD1 TGTGCCAGCAGCCGACAGGGTAGGAATGAGCAGTTCTTC CASSRQGRNEQFF
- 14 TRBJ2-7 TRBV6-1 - TGTGCCAGCAGTGCAAAAGGACAAACCTACGAGCAGTACTTC CASSAKGQTYEQYF
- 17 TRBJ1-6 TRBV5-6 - TGTGCCAGCAGCTCGATGGACAGCTTCTCCTATAATTCACCCCTCCACTTT CASSSMDSFSYNSPLHF
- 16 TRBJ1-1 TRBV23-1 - TGCGCCAGCAGTCAAAAACCCTCGGACTGCGGCACTGAAGCTTTCTTT CASSQKPSDCGTEAFF
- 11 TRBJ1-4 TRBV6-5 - TGTGCCAGCAGTCTACGGGAAAAACTGTTTTTT CASSLREKLFF
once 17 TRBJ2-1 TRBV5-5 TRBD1 TGTGCCAGCAGCTTGGACAGGGGGGCTTCCTCCTACAATGAGCAGTTCTTC CASSLDRGASSYNEQFF
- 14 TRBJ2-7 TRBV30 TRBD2 TGTGCCTGGAACGGGCGGGAGGGGGACTACGAGCAGTACTTC CAWNGREGDYEQYF
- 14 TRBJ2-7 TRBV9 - TGTGCCAGCAGCGTAGCTGCGGGACGCGACGAGCAGTACTTC CASSVAAGRDEQYF
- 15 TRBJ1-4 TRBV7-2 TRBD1 TGTGCCAGCAGCTTAATAGAGACAGGGTATGAAAAACTGTTTTTT CASSLIETGYEKLFF
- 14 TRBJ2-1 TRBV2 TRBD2 TGTGCCAGCAGCGCCCGGGGACTAGAGCGTGAGCAGTTCTTC CASSARGLEREQFF
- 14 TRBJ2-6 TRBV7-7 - TGTGCTAGCAGCTCCGGGGTCGGGGCCAACGTCCTGACTTTC CASSSGVGANVLTF
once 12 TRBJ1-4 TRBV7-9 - TGTGCCAGCAGCCCCGGGTGGGAAAAACTGTTTTTT CASSPGWEKLFF
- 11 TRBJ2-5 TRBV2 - TGTGCCAGCAGCACTGAGGAGACCCAGTACTTC CASSTEETQYF